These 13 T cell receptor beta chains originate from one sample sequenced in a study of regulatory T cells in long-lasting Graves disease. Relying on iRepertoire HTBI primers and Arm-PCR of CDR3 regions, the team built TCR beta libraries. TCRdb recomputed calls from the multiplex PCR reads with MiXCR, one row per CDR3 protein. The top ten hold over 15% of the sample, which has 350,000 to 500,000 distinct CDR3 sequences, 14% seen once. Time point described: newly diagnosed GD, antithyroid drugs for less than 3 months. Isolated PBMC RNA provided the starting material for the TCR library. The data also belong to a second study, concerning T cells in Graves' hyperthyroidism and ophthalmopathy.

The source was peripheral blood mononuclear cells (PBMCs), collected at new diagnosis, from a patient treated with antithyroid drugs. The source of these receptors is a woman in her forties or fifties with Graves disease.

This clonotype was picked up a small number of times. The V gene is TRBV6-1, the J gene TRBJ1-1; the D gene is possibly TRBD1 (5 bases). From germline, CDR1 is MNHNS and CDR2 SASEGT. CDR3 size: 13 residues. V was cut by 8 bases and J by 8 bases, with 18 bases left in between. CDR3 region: CASGPGTASEAFF. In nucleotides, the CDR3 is TGTGCCAGCGGACCAGGGACGGCCTCCGAAGCTTTCTTT.

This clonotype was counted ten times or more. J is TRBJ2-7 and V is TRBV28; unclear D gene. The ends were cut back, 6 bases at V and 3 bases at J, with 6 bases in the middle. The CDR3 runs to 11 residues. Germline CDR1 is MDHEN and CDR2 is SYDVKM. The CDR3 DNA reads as TGTGCCAGCAGGATGAACTACGAGCAGTACTTC. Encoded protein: CASRMNYEQYF.

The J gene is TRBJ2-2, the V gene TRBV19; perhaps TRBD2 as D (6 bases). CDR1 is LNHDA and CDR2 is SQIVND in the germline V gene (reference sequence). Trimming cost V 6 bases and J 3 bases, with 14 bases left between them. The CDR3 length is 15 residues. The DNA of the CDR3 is TGTGCCAGTAGAAGGGACTGGCGGGACACCGGGGAGCTGTTTTTT. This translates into CASRRDWRDTGELFF.

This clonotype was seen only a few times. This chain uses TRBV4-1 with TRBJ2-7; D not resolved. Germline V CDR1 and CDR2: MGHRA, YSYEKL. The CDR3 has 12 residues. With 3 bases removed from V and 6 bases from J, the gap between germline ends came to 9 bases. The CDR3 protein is CASSHRSGEQYF. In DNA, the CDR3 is TGCGCCAGCAGCCACCGCTCGGGCGAGCAGTACTTC.

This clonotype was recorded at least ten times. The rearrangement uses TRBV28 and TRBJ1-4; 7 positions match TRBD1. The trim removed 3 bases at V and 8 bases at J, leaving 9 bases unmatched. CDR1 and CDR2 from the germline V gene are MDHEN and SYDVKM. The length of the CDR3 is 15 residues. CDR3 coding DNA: TGTGCCAGCAGTTTGAAGACAGGGTCGGGAGAAAAACTGTTTTTT. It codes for CASSLKTGSGEKLFF.

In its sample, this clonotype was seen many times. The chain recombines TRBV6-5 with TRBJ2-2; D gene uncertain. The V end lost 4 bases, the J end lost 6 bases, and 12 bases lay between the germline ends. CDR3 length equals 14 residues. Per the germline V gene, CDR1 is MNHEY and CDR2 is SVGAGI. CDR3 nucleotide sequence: TGTGCCAGCAGTTCAAGACTCCGATCCGGGGAGCTGTTTTTT. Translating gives CASSSRLRSGELFF.

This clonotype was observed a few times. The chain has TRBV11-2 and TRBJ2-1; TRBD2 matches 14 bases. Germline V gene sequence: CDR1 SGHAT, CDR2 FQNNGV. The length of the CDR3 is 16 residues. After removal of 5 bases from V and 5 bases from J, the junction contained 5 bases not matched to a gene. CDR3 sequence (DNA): TGTGCCAGCAGCACTCAGGGACTAGCGGGGGACAATGAGCAGTTCTTC. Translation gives CASSTQGLAGDNEQFF.

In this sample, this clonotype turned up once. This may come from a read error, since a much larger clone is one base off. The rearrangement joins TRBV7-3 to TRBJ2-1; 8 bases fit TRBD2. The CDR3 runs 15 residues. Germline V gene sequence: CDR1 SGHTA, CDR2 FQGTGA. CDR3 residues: CASSLYSGDYNEQLF. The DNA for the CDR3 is TGTGCCAGCAGCTTATATAGCGGGGATTACAATGAGCAGCTCTTC. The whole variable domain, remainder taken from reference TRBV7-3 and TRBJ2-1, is GAGVSQTPSNKVTEKGKYVELRCDPISGHTALYWYRQSLGQGPEFLIYFQGTGAADDSGLPNDRFFAVRPEGSVSTLKIQRTERGDSAVYLCASSLYSGDYNEQLFGPGTRLTVL.

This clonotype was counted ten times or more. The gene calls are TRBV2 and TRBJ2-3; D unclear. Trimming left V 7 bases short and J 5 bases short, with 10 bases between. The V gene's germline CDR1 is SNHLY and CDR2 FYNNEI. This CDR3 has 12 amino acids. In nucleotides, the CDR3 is TGTGCCAGCATGAGGAGCCAAGATACGCAGTATTTT. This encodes CASMRSQDTQYF.

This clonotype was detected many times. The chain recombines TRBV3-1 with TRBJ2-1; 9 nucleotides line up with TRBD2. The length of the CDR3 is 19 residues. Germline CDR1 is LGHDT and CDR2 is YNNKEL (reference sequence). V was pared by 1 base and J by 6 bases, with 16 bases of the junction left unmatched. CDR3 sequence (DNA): TGTGCCAGCAGCCAAGTCTATGGGGTTAGCGGGAGTTTCGGCAATGAGCAGTTCTTC. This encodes CASSQVYGVSGSFGNEQFF.

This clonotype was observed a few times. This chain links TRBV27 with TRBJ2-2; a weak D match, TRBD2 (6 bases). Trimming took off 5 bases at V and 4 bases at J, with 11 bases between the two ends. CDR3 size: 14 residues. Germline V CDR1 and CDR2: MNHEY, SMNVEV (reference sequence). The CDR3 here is CASSPMGGTGELFF. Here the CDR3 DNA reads TGTGCCAGCAGTCCTATGGGGGGCACCGGGGAGCTGTTTTTT.

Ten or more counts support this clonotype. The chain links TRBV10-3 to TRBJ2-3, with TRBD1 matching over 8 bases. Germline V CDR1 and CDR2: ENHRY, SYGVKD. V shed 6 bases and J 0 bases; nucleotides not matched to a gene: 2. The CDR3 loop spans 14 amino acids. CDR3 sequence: CAIRGQGSTDTQYF. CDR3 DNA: TGTGCCATCAGAGGACAGGGAAGCACAGATACGCAGTATTTT.

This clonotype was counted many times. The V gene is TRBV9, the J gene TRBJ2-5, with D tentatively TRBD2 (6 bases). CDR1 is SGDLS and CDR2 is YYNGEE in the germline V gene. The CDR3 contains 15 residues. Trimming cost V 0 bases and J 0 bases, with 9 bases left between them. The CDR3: CASSVGVADQETQYF. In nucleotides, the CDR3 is TGTGCCAGCAGCGTAGGTGTAGCGGACCAAGAGACCCAGTACTTC.